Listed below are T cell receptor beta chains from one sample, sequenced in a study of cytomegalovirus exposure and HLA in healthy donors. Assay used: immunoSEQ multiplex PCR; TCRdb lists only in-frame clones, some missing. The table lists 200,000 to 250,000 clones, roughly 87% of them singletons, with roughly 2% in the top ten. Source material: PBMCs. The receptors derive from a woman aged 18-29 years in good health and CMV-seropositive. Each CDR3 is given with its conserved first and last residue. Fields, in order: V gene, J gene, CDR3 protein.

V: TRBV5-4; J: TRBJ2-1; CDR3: CASSSWTSGNSYNEQFF
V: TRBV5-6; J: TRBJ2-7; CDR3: CASSQQTGITYEQYF
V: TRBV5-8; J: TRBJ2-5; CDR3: CASSLALGGGGQETQYF
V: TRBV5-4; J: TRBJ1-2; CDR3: CASSLDPGMNYGYTF
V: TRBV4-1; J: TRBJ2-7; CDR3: CASSQGTSGRDSYEQYF
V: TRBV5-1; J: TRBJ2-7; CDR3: CASSLGTGAYEQYF
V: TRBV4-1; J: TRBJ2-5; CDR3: CASSPNPGGTQYF
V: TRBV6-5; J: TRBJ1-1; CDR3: CASRIQVYTEAFF
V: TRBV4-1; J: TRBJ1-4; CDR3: CASEDRAGAEKLFF
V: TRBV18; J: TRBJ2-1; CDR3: CASSPPQDRGFGEQFF
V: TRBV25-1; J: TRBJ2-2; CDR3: CASKPAEIGELFF
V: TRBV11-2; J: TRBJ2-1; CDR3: CASSLRAGGFNEQFF
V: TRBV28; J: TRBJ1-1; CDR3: CASINGGANTEAFF
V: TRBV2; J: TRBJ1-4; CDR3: CASMRMSGVYNEKLFF
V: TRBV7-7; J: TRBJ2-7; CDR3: CASSLGDRGYEQYF